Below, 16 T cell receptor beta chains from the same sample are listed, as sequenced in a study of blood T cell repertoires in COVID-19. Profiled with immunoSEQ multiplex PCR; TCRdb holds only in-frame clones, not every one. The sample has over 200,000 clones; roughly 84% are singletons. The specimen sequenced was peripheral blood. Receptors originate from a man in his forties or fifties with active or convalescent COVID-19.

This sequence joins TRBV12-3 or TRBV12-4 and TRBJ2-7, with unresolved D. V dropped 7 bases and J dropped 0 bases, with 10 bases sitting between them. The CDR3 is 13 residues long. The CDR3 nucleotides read TGTGCCAGCATGAGGAGTTCCTCCTACGAGCAGTACTTC. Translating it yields CASMRSSSYEQYF.

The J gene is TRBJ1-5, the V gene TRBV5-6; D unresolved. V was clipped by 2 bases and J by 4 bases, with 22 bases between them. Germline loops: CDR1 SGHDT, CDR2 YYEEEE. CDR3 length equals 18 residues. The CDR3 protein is CASSLGLITTTGNQPQHF. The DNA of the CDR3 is TGTGCCAGCAGCTTAGGCCTGATCACAACCACGGGGAATCAGCCCCAGCATTTT.

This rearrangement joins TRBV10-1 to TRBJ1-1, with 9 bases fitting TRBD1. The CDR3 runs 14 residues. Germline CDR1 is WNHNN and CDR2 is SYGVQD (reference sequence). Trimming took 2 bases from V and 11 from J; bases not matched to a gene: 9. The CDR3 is CASSEQGTGSRAFF. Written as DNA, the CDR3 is TGCGCCAGCAGTGAGCAAGGGACAGGGTCTCGGGCTTTCTTT.

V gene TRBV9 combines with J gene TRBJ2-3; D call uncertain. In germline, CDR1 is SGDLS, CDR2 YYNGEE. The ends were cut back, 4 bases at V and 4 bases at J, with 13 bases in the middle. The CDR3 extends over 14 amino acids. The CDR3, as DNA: TGTGCCAGCAGCCCGAGCCCTAGAGCAGATACGCAGTATTTT. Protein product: CASSPSPRADTQYF.

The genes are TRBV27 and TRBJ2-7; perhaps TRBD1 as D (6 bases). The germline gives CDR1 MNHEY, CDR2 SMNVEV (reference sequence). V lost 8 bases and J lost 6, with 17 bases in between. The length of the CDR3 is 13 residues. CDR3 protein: CASRPVGAREQYF. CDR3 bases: TGTGCCAGCCGTCCGGTGGGGGCGCGCGAGCAGTACTTC.

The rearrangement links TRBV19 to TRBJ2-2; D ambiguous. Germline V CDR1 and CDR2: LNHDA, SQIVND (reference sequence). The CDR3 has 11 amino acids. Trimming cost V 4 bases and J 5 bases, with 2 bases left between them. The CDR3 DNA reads TGTGCCAGTAGTACTACCGGGGAGCTGTTTTTT. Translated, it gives CASSTTGELFF. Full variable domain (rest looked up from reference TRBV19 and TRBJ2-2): DGGITQSPKYLFRKEGQNVTLSCEQNLNHDAMYWYRQDPGQGLRLIYYSQIVNDFQKGDIAEGYSVSREKKESFPLTVTSAQKNPTAFYLCASSTTGELFFGEGSRLTVL.

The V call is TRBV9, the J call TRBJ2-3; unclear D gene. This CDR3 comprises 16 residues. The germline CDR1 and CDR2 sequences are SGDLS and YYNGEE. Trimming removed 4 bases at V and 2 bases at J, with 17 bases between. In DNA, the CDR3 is TGTGCCAGCAGCATTCAACCCGGGTCTTACACAGATACGCAGTATTTT. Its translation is CASSIQPGSYTDTQYF.

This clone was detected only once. The DNA of the CDR3 is TGTGCCAGCAGTTCGTTTTGGACTAGCGGGTTGGATGAGCAGTTCTTC. Amino acids: CASSSFWTSGLDEQFF. This sequence joins TRBV27 and TRBJ2-1, with TRBD2 identical over 11 bases. Per the germline V gene, CDR1 is MNHEY and CDR2 is SMNVEV (reference sequence). The V segment lost 4 bases and the J segment 8 bases; nucleotides outside the gene matches: 10. The CDR3 is 16 amino acids.

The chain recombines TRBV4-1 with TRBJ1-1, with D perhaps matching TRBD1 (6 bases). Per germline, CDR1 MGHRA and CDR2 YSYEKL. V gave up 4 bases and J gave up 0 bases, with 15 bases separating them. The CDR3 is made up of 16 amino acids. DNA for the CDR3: TGCGCCAGCAGCCCTGGACAGCTTATCATGAACACTGAAGCTTTCTTT. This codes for CASSPGQLIMNTEAFF.

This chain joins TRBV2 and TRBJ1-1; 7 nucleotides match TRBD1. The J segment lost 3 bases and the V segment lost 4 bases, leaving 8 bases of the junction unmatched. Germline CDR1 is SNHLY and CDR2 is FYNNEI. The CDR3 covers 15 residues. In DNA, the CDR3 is TGTGCCAGCAGTGTGGAGGGGGCACGGTACACTGAAGCTTTCTTT. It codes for CASSVEGARYTEAFF.

CDR3: CASSQSSGTSYEQYF. In DNA form, the CDR3 reads TGTGCCAGCAGCCAGTCGAGCGGGACCTCGTACGAGCAGTACTTC. The chain employs TRBV7-8 and TRBJ2-7; 7 nucleotides agree with TRBD2. The CDR3 consists of 15 residues. V trimming: 5 bases; J trimming: 4 bases; junction bases outside the gene matches: 11. Germline loops: CDR1 SGHVS, CDR2 FQNEAQ.

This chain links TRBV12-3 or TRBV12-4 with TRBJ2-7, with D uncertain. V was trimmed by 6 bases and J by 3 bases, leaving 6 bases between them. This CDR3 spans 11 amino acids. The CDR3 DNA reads TGTGCCAGCAGCAGGATCTACGAGCAGTACTTC. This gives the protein CASSRIYEQYF.

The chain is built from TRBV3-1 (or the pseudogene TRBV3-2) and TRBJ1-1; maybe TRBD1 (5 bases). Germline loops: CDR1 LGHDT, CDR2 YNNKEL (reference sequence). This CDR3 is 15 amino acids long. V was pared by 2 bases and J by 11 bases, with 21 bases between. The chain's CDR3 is CASSQPSGHTPWAFF. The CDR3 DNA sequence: TGTGCCAGCAGCCAACCTTCCGGACATACCCCCTGGGCTTTCTTT.

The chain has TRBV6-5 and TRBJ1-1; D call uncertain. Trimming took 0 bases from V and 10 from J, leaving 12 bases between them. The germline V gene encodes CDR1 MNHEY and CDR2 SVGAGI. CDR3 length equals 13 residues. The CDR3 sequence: CASSYSGSLGAFF. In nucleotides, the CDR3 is TGTGCCAGCAGTTACTCCGGGTCCTTGGGAGCTTTCTTT.

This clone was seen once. The CDR3 loop is CASSQGTLTDTQYF. In DNA form, the CDR3 reads TGCGCCAGCAGCCAAGGGACACTCACAGATACGCAGTATTTT. This chain links TRBV4-1 with TRBJ2-3; D may be TRBD1 (5 bases). Trimming removed 1 base at V and 2 bases at J, with 7 bases between. This CDR3 is 14 amino acids long. In germline, CDR1 is MGHRA, CDR2 YSYEKL.

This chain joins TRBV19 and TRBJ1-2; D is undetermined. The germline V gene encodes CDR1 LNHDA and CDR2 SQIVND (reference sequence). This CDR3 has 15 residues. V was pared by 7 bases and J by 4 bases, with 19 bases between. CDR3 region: CASKFGGGNLYGYTF. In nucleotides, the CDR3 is TGTGCCAGTAAATTCGGCGGAGGGAACCTCTATGGCTACACCTTC.